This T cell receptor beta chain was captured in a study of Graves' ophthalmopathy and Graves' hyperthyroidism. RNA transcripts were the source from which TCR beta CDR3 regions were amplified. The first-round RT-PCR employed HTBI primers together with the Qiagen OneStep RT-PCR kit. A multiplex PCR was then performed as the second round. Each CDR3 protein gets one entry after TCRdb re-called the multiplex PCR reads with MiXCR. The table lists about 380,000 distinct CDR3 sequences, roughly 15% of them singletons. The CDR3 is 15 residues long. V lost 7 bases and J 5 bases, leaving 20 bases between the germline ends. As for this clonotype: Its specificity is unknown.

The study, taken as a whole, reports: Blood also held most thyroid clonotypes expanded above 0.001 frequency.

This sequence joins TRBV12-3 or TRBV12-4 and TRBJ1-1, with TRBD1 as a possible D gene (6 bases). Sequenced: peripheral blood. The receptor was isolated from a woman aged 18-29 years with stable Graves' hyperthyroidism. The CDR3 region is CASKTTGGPGTEAFF. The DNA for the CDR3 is TGTGCCAGCAAAACGACAGGAGGGCCAGGTACTGAAGCTTTCTTT.